These 21 T cell receptor beta chains originate from one sample sequenced in a study of T cells in Graves' hyperthyroidism and ophthalmopathy (dated by TCRdb to about 2019). Receptor libraries were prepared by multiplex PCR. Sequencing used an Illumina HiSeq 2000. TCR beta CDR3 regions were amplified from RNA transcripts. For the first round of RT-PCR on the TCR CDR3, the HTBI primer set was used together with the Qiagen OneStep RT-PCR kit. TCRdb cleaned the public reads at Q25 with fastp, built clones with MiXCR and kept in-frame beta chains. CDR3 protein sequences are deduplicated, and each keeps its most common genes and DNA. For this sample the table gives about half a million distinct CDR3 sequences, of which 20% were detected only once. Jointly, the top ten make up around 50% of the sample. The sequencing sample was made of blood. Source of these receptors: a man aged 35-49 years with Graves' ophthalmopathy.

The chain links TRBV24-1 to TRBJ2-5; D possibly corresponds to TRBD2 (6 bases). CDR1 is KGHDR and CDR2 is SFDVKD in the germline V gene. V was cut by 4 bases and J by 10 bases, with 15 bases left in between. The CDR3 loop spans 13 amino acids. Here the CDR3 reads CATSDPRREDQYF. CDR3 bases: TGTGCCACCAGTGACCCTCGGAGGGAGGACCAGTACTTC.

This clonotype turned up a few times. The rearrangement links TRBV7-9 to TRBJ2-2; TRBD1 aligns across 9 bases. Germline values: CDR1 SEHNR, CDR2 FQNEAQ (reference sequence). The CDR3 runs 21 residues. After removal of 5 bases from V and 2 bases from J, the junction contained 21 bases not matched to a gene. The CDR3 sequence: CASSVFSGTGKLGRNTGELFF. In nucleotides, the CDR3 is TGTGCCAGCAGCGTCTTCTCCGGGACAGGGAAGTTGGGTAGAAACACCGGGGAGCTGTTTTTT.

This clonotype came up a few times. V gene TRBV4-1 combines with J gene TRBJ2-1; D is ambiguous. The CDR3 is 16 residues long. Trimming removed 0 bases at V and 0 bases at J, with 9 bases between. Germline lookup yields CDR1 MGHRA and CDR2 YSYEKL. CDR3 protein: CASSQDAGSSYNEQFF. CDR3 nucleotide sequence: TGCGCCAGCAGCCAAGATGCTGGAAGCTCCTACAATGAGCAGTTCTTC.

As regards this clonotype: Its ends do not fully match the called genes, so a read error is possible. The chain carries TRBV7-8 and TRBJ2-5; 7 bases match TRBD2. CDR1 SGHVS and CDR2 FQNEAQ come from the germline V gene. The CDR3 has 17 amino acids. CDR3 region: CASSQDSLAGSGKTQYF. CDR3 DNA sequence: TGCGCCAGCAGCCAAGATTCCTTAGCGGGTTCGGGAAAGACCCAGTACTTC.

CDR3 DNA: TGCAGCGGAACAGGGTCGTATGGCTACACCTTC. Amino acid sequence: CSGTGSYGYTF. This chain uses TRBV29-1 with TRBJ1-2; D is perhaps TRBD1 (6 bases). V lost 7 bases, J lost 5 bases, and 11 bases lay in between. The CDR3 loop spans 11 amino acids. In germline, CDR1 is SQVTM, CDR2 ANQGSEA.

The V gene is TRBV12-3 or TRBV12-4, the J gene TRBJ1-5; 8 positions match TRBD1. Trimming at V came to 5 bases and at J to 7 bases, leaving 10 bases not matched to a gene. The CDR3 totals 15 residues. The CDR3 protein is CASSLAPGQVQPQHF. The CDR3 coding sequence is TGTGCCAGCAGTCTCGCCCCGGGACAGGTGCAGCCCCAGCATTTT.

This chain's CDR3 is CASSLRGLAAVGGNEQFF. The CDR3 nucleotides read TGTGCCAGCAGCTTAAGGGGACTAGCCGCGGTTGGGGGTAATGAGCAGTTCTTC. The V gene is TRBV7-3, the J gene TRBJ2-1, with TRBD2 matching 9 bases. The junction had 14 bases not matched to a gene; V was cut back by 1 base and J by 7 bases. Germline V gene sequence: CDR1 SGHTA, CDR2 FQGTGA. The CDR3 sequence is 18 residues long.

This clonotype was seen repeatedly, ten times or more. V gene TRBV28 combines with J gene TRBJ2-7; TRBD2 matches 7 bases. Germline trimming cut 6 bases from V and 2 bases from J; bases unmatched to any gene: 16. CDR1 and CDR2 from the germline V gene are MDHEN and SYDVKM. This CDR3 comprises 17 residues. The CDR3 DNA sequence: TGTGCCAGCAGGCTCCCCGGTGTGGGAGGGGCCACCTACGAGCAGTACTTC. Translated: CASRLPGVGGATYEQYF.

This clonotype was detected a few times. V gene TRBV28 combines with J gene TRBJ1-2, with 7 positions matching TRBD1. Trimming cost V 5 bases and J 8 bases; bases outside gene matches: 8. The CDR3 length is 13 residues. The V gene's germline CDR1 is MDHEN and CDR2 SYDVKM. CDR3 in amino acids: CASSPPTGYGYTF. As DNA, the CDR3 is TGTGCCAGCAGTCCACCGACAGGGTACGGCTACACCTTC.

This clonotype was counted ten times or more. The rearrangement joins TRBV20-1 to TRBJ2-7; TRBD1 matches 7 bases. Germline assignment: CDR1 DFQATT and CDR2 SNEGSKA (reference sequence). With V trimmed by 4 bases and J by 2 bases, 11 bases remained unmatched. The length of the CDR3 is 15 residues. The CDR3 here is CSATPLRTGPYEQYF. The CDR3 coding sequence is TGCAGTGCTACACCCCTAAGGACAGGCCCCTACGAGCAGTACTTC.

The genes are TRBV24-1 and TRBJ1-4, with 9 bases fitting TRBD1. The V segment lost 4 bases and the J segment 6 bases; nucleotides outside the gene matches: 8. The germline V gene has CDR1 KGHDR and CDR2 SFDVKD. The CDR3 loop spans 16 amino acids. CDR3: CATSETLQGADEKLFF. The CDR3 DNA reads TGTGCCACCAGTGAGACCCTACAGGGGGCGGATGAAAAACTGTTTTTT.

The rearrangement uses TRBV29-1 and TRBJ2-5; TRBD2 might be the D (6 bases). This CDR3 region has 13 residues. Germline V lookup: CDR1 SQVTM, CDR2 ANQGSEA. Trimming stripped 3 bases from V and 1 base from J, with 9 bases between. The CDR3 sequence is CSVDTSSQETQYF. The CDR3 DNA follows: TGCAGCGTTGACACTAGCAGCCAAGAGACCCAGTACTTC.

The chain is built from TRBV5-4 and TRBJ1-2, with no clear D. Per germline, CDR1 SGHNT and CDR2 YYREEE (reference sequence). Trimming took 0 bases from V and 3 from J, leaving 9 bases between them. The CDR3 loop spans 14 amino acids. The CDR3 sequence is CASSLGEEDYGYTF. The CDR3 DNA is TGTGCCAGCAGCTTGGGTGAAGAGGACTATGGCTACACCTTC. Variable domain in full (rest from reference TRBV5-4 and TRBJ1-2): ETGVTQSPTHLIKTRGQQVTLRCSSQSGHNTVSWYQQALGQGPQFIFQYYREEENGRGNFPPRFSGLQFPNYSSELNVNALELDDSALYLCASSLGEEDYGYTFGSGTRLTVV.

As to this clonotype: A single base separates this from a much larger clone, so it may be a read error. The genes are TRBV7-9 and TRBJ2-5, with D possibly TRBD1 on 6 matching bases. The J call is uncertain, as TRBJ2-1 better fits the DNA end. Germline assignment: CDR1 SEHNR and CDR2 FQNEAQ (reference sequence). The CDR3 contains 14 residues. CDR3 protein: CASSSGTLGETQFF. DNA of the CDR3: TGTGCCAGCAGCTCTGGGACACTTGGGGAGACCCAGTTCTTC.

This clonotype was observed a handful of times. The chain employs TRBV10-3 and TRBJ1-2; 10 nucleotides align to TRBD1. CDR3 length equals 15 residues. The V and J ends lost 4 bases and 6 bases, in that order; junction bases with no gene match: 8. CDR1 is ENHRY and CDR2 is SYGVKD in the germline V gene. The CDR3 loop is CAISGAGTGAHGYTF. In DNA, the CDR3 is TGTGCCATCAGTGGCGCCGGGACAGGGGCGCATGGCTACACCTTC.

CDR3 sequence reads: CASSLEATSNTGELFF. CDR3 coding DNA: TGTGCCAGCAGCTTAGAAGCAACCTCGAACACCGGGGAGCTGTTTTTT. The chain couples TRBV7-8 to TRBJ2-2; D uncertain. Per the germline V gene, CDR1 is SGHVS and CDR2 is FQNEAQ. V gave up 1 base and J gave up 0 bases, with 9 bases separating them. This CDR3 contains 16 residues.

This clonotype was detected many times. This sequence joins TRBV7-2 and TRBJ2-1; 14 bases line up with TRBD2. Germline V gene sequence: CDR1 SGHTA, CDR2 FQGNSA. CDR3 length equals 20 residues. Trimming took 5 bases from V and 5 from J; bases not matched to a gene: 17. The DNA of the CDR3 is TGTGCCAGCAGCCCTAGCCGACCGGGACTAGCGGGAGTCGGGGACAATGAGCAGTTCTTC. Translating it yields CASSPSRPGLAGVGDNEQFF.

V is TRBV6-6 and J is TRBJ1-5; D uncertain. CDR3 size: 13 residues. Germline-derived CDR1 and CDR2 are MNHNY and SVGAGI (reference sequence). V was cut by 2 bases and J by 10 bases, with 12 bases left in between. The CDR3 region is CASSYQGPSPQHF. CDR3 nucleotides: TGTGCCAGCAGTTACCAAGGGCCCAGCCCCCAGCATTTT.

V and J are TRBV24-1 and TRBJ2-3, with 7 nucleotides matching TRBD2. Per germline, CDR1 KGHDR and CDR2 SFDVKD. With V trimmed by 3 bases and J by 3 bases, 2 bases remained unmatched. This CDR3 region has 14 residues. CDR3 protein: CATSDRSGTDTQYF. The CDR3 coding sequence is TGTGCCACCAGTGATCGTAGCGGGACAGATACGCAGTATTTT.

This sequence joins TRBV6-9 and TRBJ1-3; D gene ambiguous. From germline, CDR1 is MNHGY and CDR2 SVAAGI. With 3 bases removed from V and 8 bases from J, the gap between germline ends came to 5 bases. The CDR3 consists of 11 residues. The CDR3 spells CASSYLDTIYF. The DNA of the CDR3 is TGTGCCAGCAGTTACCTGGACACCATATATTTT.

The chain has TRBV13 and TRBJ2-1, with 8 bases fitting TRBD1. This CDR3 spans 15 amino acids. With V trimmed by 5 bases and J by 7 bases, 10 bases remained unmatched. Per the germline V gene, CDR1 is PRHDT and CDR2 is FYEKMQ (reference sequence). The CDR3 loop reads CASSAPDRGVNEQFF. CDR3 in DNA: TGTGCCAGCAGCGCACCAGACAGGGGAGTAAATGAGCAGTTCTTC.